A selection of T cell receptor beta chains follows, all from one sample in a study of beta chain features in type 1 diabetes. Profiling relied on immunoSEQ multiplex PCR, and the TCRdb table lists in-frame clones only, not all of them. Of over 600,000 clones in the sample, 12% were seen once. The sequenced sample consisted of naive CD4+ T cells from blood. The receptor source for this set is a man aged 25-45 years with type 1 diabetes. CDR3s include the opening cysteine and the closing phenylalanine or tryptophan. Each record gives: V gene, D gene, J gene, CDR3 protein. The D gene is left open where the match is weak.

v_call: TRBV7-9; d_call: TRBD1; j_call: TRBJ1-1; cdr3_aa: CASSLYGTGVTEAFF
v_call: TRBV15; d_call: TRBD1; j_call: TRBJ2-5; cdr3_aa: CATSDRGLETQYF
v_call: TRBV18; d_call: TRBD1; j_call: TRBJ1-1; cdr3_aa: CASSQDRGNTEAFF
v_call: TRBV10-3; d_call: TRBD2; j_call: TRBJ2-1; cdr3_aa: CAISERGTSNEQFF
v_call: TRBV7-2; d_call: NA; j_call: TRBJ2-3; cdr3_aa: CASSSTRSDTQYF
v_call: TRBV4-3; d_call: NA; j_call: TRBJ2-3; cdr3_aa: CASSQVTGSWAQYF
v_call: TRBV6-6; d_call: NA; j_call: TRBJ1-1; cdr3_aa: CASSSKMGTEAFF
v_call: TRBV28; d_call: TRBD1; j_call: TRBJ1-6; cdr3_aa: CASSIGDRDNSPLHF
v_call: TRBV11-2; d_call: NA; j_call: TRBJ2-2; cdr3_aa: CASSPGGLDTGELFF
v_call: TRBV2; d_call: NA; j_call: TRBJ2-7; cdr3_aa: CASSDYYEQYF
v_call: TRBV25-1; d_call: NA; j_call: TRBJ1-4; cdr3_aa: CASSEYPNEKLFF
v_call: TRBV30; d_call: NA; j_call: TRBJ1-2; cdr3_aa: CAWKRGPLHRSYTF
v_call: TRBV5-4; d_call: TRBD1; j_call: TRBJ2-5; cdr3_aa: CASTYYRGRVRETQYF
v_call: TRBV21-1; d_call: NA; j_call: TRBJ2-1; cdr3_aa: CASSKAGSSYNEQFF
v_call: TRBV28; d_call: TRBD1; j_call: TRBJ1-3; cdr3_aa: CASSSSLGQGINTIYF
v_call: TRBV5-4; d_call: TRBD1; j_call: TRBJ1-1; cdr3_aa: CASRGQGGSVVTEAFF
v_call: TRBV7-9; d_call: NA; j_call: TRBJ2-7; cdr3_aa: CASSLEPRGEQYF
v_call: TRBV7-2; d_call: TRBD1; j_call: TRBJ1-2; cdr3_aa: CASSSASGTGGYGYTF
v_call: TRBV28; d_call: TRBD1; j_call: TRBJ1-3; cdr3_aa: CASRLGQAGNTIYF
v_call: TRBV4-1; d_call: TRBD1; j_call: TRBJ2-7; cdr3_aa: CASSQVGTAYEQYF
v_call: TRBV29-1; d_call: TRBD1; j_call: TRBJ2-5; cdr3_aa: CSVLGTGTQETQYF
v_call: TRBV7-2; d_call: NA; j_call: TRBJ1-5; cdr3_aa: CASSLGGTSQPQHF
v_call: TRBV29-1; d_call: NA; j_call: TRBJ2-3; cdr3_aa: CSAETPAAAGRTDTQYF
v_call: TRBV9; d_call: NA; j_call: TRBJ1-6; cdr3_aa: CASSVEQLNSPLHF
v_call: TRBV5-6; d_call: NA; j_call: TRBJ1-2; cdr3_aa: CASSRELSRNYGYTF
v_call: TRBV18; d_call: NA; j_call: TRBJ1-1; cdr3_aa: CASSLTREAFF
v_call: TRBV4-3; d_call: TRBD1; j_call: TRBJ2-5; cdr3_aa: CASSHLTGQKETQYF
v_call: TRBV5-1; d_call: NA; j_call: TRBJ1-2; cdr3_aa: CASSLLGRPNYGYTF
v_call: TRBV4-2; d_call: NA; j_call: TRBJ1-2; cdr3_aa: CASSQYETTGGDGYTF
v_call: TRBV7-9; d_call: NA; j_call: TRBJ1-5; cdr3_aa: CASSIGRINQPQHF
v_call: TRBV7-2; d_call: NA; j_call: TRBJ2-3; cdr3_aa: CASSPGHLRTDTQYF
v_call: TRBV5-4; d_call: NA; j_call: TRBJ2-1; cdr3_aa: CASSQDEGYGYNEQFF
v_call: TRBV9; d_call: TRBD1; j_call: TRBJ2-7; cdr3_aa: CASSVGTGNHYEQYF
v_call: TRBV4-3; d_call: NA; j_call: TRBJ2-2; cdr3_aa: CASSQESIRSGRWWANTGELFF
v_call: TRBV6-5; d_call: TRBD1; j_call: TRBJ1-6; cdr3_aa: CASRTGDSPLHF
v_call: TRBV27; d_call: NA; j_call: TRBJ2-1; cdr3_aa: CASSLYNEQFF
v_call: TRBV4-1; d_call: TRBD1; j_call: TRBJ1-2; cdr3_aa: CASSQEVAGGPNYGYTF
v_call: TRBV7-2; d_call: TRBD1; j_call: TRBJ2-4; cdr3_aa: CASSPLGGQGNIQYF
v_call: TRBV7-9; d_call: NA; j_call: TRBJ1-6; cdr3_aa: CASSLGSRTDSPLHF
v_call: TRBV18; d_call: TRBD1; j_call: TRBJ1-5; cdr3_aa: CASSPPRDRANQPQHF
v_call: TRBV11-2; d_call: NA; j_call: TRBJ1-2; cdr3_aa: CASSYPDRNYGYTF
v_call: TRBV7-2; d_call: TRBD2; j_call: TRBJ2-1; cdr3_aa: CASSLISGGPDEQFF
v_call: TRBV7-2; d_call: NA; j_call: TRBJ1-1; cdr3_aa: CASSLARQGMRNTEAFF